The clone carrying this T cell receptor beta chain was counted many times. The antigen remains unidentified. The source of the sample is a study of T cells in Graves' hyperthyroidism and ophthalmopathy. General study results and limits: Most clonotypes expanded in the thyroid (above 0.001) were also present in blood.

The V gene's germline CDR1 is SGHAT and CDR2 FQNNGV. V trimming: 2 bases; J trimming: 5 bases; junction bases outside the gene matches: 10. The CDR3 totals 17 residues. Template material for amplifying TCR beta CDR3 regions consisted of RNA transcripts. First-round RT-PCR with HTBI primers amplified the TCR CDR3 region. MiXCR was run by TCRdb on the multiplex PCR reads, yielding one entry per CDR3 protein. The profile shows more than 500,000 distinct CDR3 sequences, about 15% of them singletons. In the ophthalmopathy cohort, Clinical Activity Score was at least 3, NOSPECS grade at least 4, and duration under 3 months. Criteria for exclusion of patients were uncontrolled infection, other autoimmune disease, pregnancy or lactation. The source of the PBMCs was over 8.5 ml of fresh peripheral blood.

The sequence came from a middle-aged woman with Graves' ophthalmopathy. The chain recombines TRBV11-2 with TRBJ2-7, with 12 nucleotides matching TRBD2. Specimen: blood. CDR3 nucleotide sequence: TGTGCCAGCAGCTTATTGGGGCTAGCGGGAGGGCCGGACGAGCAGTACTTC. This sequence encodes CASSLLGLAGGPDEQYF.